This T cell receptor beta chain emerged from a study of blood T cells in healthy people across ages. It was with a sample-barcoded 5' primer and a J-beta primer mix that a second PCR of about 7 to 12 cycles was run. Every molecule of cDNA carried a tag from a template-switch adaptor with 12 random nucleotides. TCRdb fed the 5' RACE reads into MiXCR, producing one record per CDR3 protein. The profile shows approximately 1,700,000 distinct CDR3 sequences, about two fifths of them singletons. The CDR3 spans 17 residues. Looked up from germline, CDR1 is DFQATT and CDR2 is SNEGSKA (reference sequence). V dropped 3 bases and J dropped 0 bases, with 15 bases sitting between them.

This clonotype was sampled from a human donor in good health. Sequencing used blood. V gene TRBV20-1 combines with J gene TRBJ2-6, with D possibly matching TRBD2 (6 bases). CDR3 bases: TGCAGTGCTAGTCCGGGACTCAACCCCTCTGGGGCCAACGTCCTGACTTTC. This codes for CSASPGLNPSGANVLTF.